What follows are 6 T cell receptor beta chains derived from one specimen sequenced in a study of siplizumab effects on memory and regulatory T cells (dated by TCRdb to about 2019). Receptor libraries were prepared by the immunoSEQ multiplex PCR assay. As stored in TCRdb, this immuneACCESS dataset retains in-frame rearrangements with V and J assigned. A fraction of the clones does not appear; measured against another copy, unresolved V genes explain less than half of the discrepancy, and the remainder lacks a known reason. In this sample the table shows some 100,000 clones, approximately 90% of which occur a single time. The top ten constitute about 0.75% of the sample. Sequencing used Tregs sorted from blood. The origin of the receptors is a human donor in good health.

This CDR3 reads CASRDRDDEAFF. The CDR3 DNA reads TGTGCCAGCAGGGACAGGGACGATGAAGCTTTCTTT. The chain links TRBV2 to TRBJ1-1; 8 positions match TRBD1. The germline gives CDR1 SNHLY, CDR2 FYNNEI. The CDR3 sequence is 12 residues long. Trimming took 6 bases from V and 7 from J; bases not matched to a gene: 4.

The chain employs TRBV2 and TRBJ1-5; D is uncertain. Germline V lookup: CDR1 SNHLY, CDR2 FYNNEI. Trimming left V 4 bases short and J 7 bases short, with 20 bases between. This CDR3 has 16 residues. CDR3 DNA: TGTGCCAGCAGTGCCCCGGGTAGGCCCAATGAACAGCCCCAGCATTTT. Its protein product is CASSAPGRPNEQPQHF.

The rearrangement joins TRBV10-3 to TRBJ2-1; D is unresolved. Looked up from germline, CDR1 is ENHRY and CDR2 is SYGVKD. The CDR3 totals 14 residues. V was clipped by 0 bases and J by 6 bases, with 9 bases between them. CDR3 sequence (DNA): TGTGCCATCAGTGAGTCGGTACCGGCCAATGAGCAGTTCTTC. Residues: CAISESVPANEQFF.

This rearrangement joins TRBV19 to TRBJ2-1; possible D gene TRBD2, 5 bases. CDR1 is LNHDA and CDR2 is SQIVND in the germline V gene (reference sequence). The CDR3 totals 15 residues. V was clipped by 0 bases and J by 4 bases, with 10 bases between them. The CDR3 DNA follows: TGTGCCAGTAGTATAGAACTAGGTGCGTACAATGAGCAGTTCTTC. This encodes CASSIELGAYNEQFF.

This chain links TRBV10-1 with TRBJ2-2; 14 bases line up with TRBD2. The germline V gene has CDR1 WNHNN and CDR2 SYGVQD (reference sequence). The CDR3 totals 16 residues. J gave up 4 bases and V 6 bases, and 4 bases lay outside the gene matches. CDR3 in DNA: TGCGCCAGCAGCTCGACTAGCGGGAGGGTCACCGGGGAGCTGTTTTTT. It codes for CASSSTSGRVTGELFF.

This clone was seen just once. The chain uses TRBV5-4 and TRBJ1-2; tentative D call: TRBD1 (6 bases). The V gene's germline CDR1 is SGHNT and CDR2 YYREEE (reference sequence). The CDR3 totals 14 residues. Trimming left V 4 bases short and J 3 bases short, with 13 bases between. The chain's CDR3 is CASSPGGRDYGYTF. The CDR3 nucleotides read TGTGCCAGCAGCCCGGGGGGCCGGGACTATGGCTACACCTTC.